This T cell receptor (beta chain) was sequenced for a study of CD8 T cells in Susac syndrome (dated by TCRdb to the late 2010s). In the study overall: The study used repertoire sequencing to test whether antigen drove CD8+ T cell activation and differentiation in Susac syndrome. Overall study results and their limits: The study acknowledged that relatively few individuals were included in the TCR sequencing and HLA analysis.

High-throughput TCR beta sequencing profiled peripheral blood CD8+ and CD4+ T cells from healthy donors, Susac syndrome patients and multiple sclerosis patients. Healthy donors were age- and sex-matched controls. Bulk CD8+ and CD4+ T cells were purified by magnetic negative isolation, whereas CD8+ TEMRA cells were enriched by FACS. Blood was drawn into EDTA tubes, processed within 24 hours, and PBMCs were isolated by density gradient centrifugation. PBMCs intended for TCR sequencing were cryopreserved in liquid nitrogen and thawed later in a water bath at 37 degrees C. The sorted or isolated CD4+, CD8+ and CD8+ TEMRA cells reached a purity of at least 90%. RNA was extracted using the RNeasy kit, and roughly 0.5 to 1 microgram was reverse transcribed with random hexamers. The immunoSEQ multiplex PCR assay, covering 54 Vbeta and 13 Jbeta segments, was used to amplify TCR beta CDR3 regions. PCR amplification bias was corrected using a synthetic template baseline for primer optimization and computational correction. Under the source paper's analysis protocol: Reads were annotated to V, D and J genes according to IMGT and were analyzed with immunoSEQ Analyzer, with only productive sequences retained. Clonality was calculated as one minus the Shannon entropy normalized by log2 of the number of productive unique sequences. Public and private clones were assessed among the 100 most prevalent clones of each patient and control. Clones were defined as Susac-specific when absent from the healthy and MS cohorts, from fewer than 1,200 published viral clones and from other ImmuneACCESS disease sequences. The public reads were reanalyzed by TCRdb: fastp trimming at Q25, MiXCR alignment, in-frame beta chains only. Each CDR3 protein appears once, grouped with its most common genes and DNA. The V and J calls and clone size are TCRdb's, not the authors'. This sample is represented by 100,000 to 150,000 distinct CDR3 sequences; nearly 95% of them were singletons. Of the sample, more than 0.095% is held by the ten largest clones.

As regards this clonotype: The antigen it binds to is not known. One base away there is no much larger clone; base qualities are not given.

Spanning cysteine to phenylalanine, the CDR3 consists of 15 amino acids. The read is trimmed to its CDR3 DNA, 45 bases read in frame from base 1. As encoded in the germline V gene, CDR1 is SGHTA while CDR2 is FQGNSA. Trimming takes 5 bases off V and 3 bases off J; junction bases not matched to a gene: 6. Sequences were obtained from CD4+ T cells from PBMCs. The sequence joins TRBV7-2 to TRBJ2-5; 10 bases in the middle match TRBD1. The origin of this receptor is a human donor in good health. The CDR3: CASSLQGQGKETQYF. The nucleotides read TGTGCCAGCAGCCTTCAGGGACAGGGGAAAGAGACCCAGTACTTC.